This is a list of T cell receptor beta chains from one sample in a study of cytomegalovirus exposure and HLA in healthy donors. Some clones are missing from TCRdb's copy, which holds only in-frame ones; the method was immunoSEQ multiplex PCR. The sample shows under 250,000 clones, approximately 78% of them seen only once. Input material: PBMCs. The source of these receptors is a male donor in good health and CMV-seronegative. CDR3s include the opening cysteine and the closing phenylalanine or tryptophan. Each record gives: V gene, J gene, CDR3 protein.

TRBV7-3	TRBJ2-1	CASSYSHYNEQFF
TRBV27	TRBJ1-5	CASSSGGSYNQPQHF
TRBV6-1	TRBJ1-2	CASSEFEGLNYGYTF
TRBV19	TRBJ1-2	CASRTGTDYGYTF
TRBV9	TRBJ2-3	CASSDPFWTEPHESVQYF
TRBV7-9	TRBJ1-1	CASSSSGGEAFF
TRBV19	TRBJ2-7	CASADGRREQYF
TRBV7-2	TRBJ1-4	CASSSGQVSGQKLFF
TRBV2	TRBJ2-3	CASSPDRPSSTDTQYF
TRBV5-1	TRBJ2-2	CASSLQGGSYTGELFF
TRBV11-2	TRBJ2-3	CASSFGGGYTDTQYF
TRBV21-1	TRBJ1-1	CASSSQYRDRDPEAFF
TRBV19	TRBJ2-2	CASSEDRALTGELFF
TRBV7-8	NA	CASSSRTDSYEQYF
TRBV6-1	TRBJ2-1	CASSEAGQGWSEQFF
TRBV5-1	TRBJ2-7	CASSLGGWYEQYF
TRBV30	TRBJ1-5	CAWRGWGGNQPQHF
TRBV25-1	TRBJ2-5	CASSEGGPQETQYF
TRBV29-1	TRBJ2-5	CSETLGTGSQETQYF
TRBV6-1	TRBJ2-7	CASSPRVAGPGEQYF
TRBV7-2	TRBJ1-1	CASSLGAGSNTEAFF
TRBV7-8	TRBJ2-5	CASSLEALGGEETQYF
TRBV6-1	TRBJ2-7	CASSSPGQRSYEQYF
TRBV28	TRBJ1-5	CASSAGQSNQPQHF
TRBV7-3	TRBJ2-1	CASSLSLAGEGEQFF
TRBV19	TRBJ2-3	CASSIYRLTDTQYF
TRBV9	TRBJ2-3	CASSSGLADTDTQYF
TRBV28	TRBJ1-5	CASSFVGGYQPQHF
TRBV30	TRBJ2-7	CAWSAGAHEQYF
TRBV4-1	TRBJ2-2	CASSQGGGRDTAGELFF
TRBV6-5	NA	CASSYRDRDTSYEQYF
TRBV19	TRBJ2-3	CASSISRVSTDTQYF
TRBV5-1	TRBJ2-1	CASSWTSGSPDRHNEQFF
TRBV7-3	TRBJ2-2	CASSLKVAGRGWAGELFF
TRBV28	TRBJ1-2	CASSPPDRGYGYTF
TRBV5-6	TRBJ1-2	CASSQTNYGYTF
TRBV7-2	TRBJ1-5	CASTQSPVERRSQHF
TRBV29-1	TRBJ2-7	CSVDVRGGFEQYF
TRBV10-1	TRBJ2-7	CASSEQHAGRGRNYEQYF
TRBV7-9	TRBJ2-7	CASSLVPGHYEQYF
TRBV30	NA	CAWSPGGTGSYEQYF
TRBV6-5	TRBJ2-3	CATSSGTPSTDTQYF
TRBV7-9	TRBJ2-3	CASSLATARDTQYF
TRBV9	TRBJ2-5	CASSAGNWETQYF
TRBV7-9	TRBJ2-7	CASSSGLAGDSYEQYF
TRBV30	NA	CAWSVSPLSYEQYF
TRBV19	TRBJ1-1	CASSIRDRGTEAFF
TRBV9	TRBJ2-7	CASSVATAEGYEQYF
TRBV27	TRBJ2-3	CATLTTTDTQYF
TRBV5-1	TRBJ2-7	CASSLAQGAIYEQYF
TRBV7-9	TRBJ2-5	CASSLVGVRDRAGTQYF
TRBV6-5	TRBJ1-5	CASSEDSVYRPQHF
TRBV19	TRBJ2-5	CATSGKNGETQYF
TRBV9	TRBJ1-2	CASSPRDRGGYTF
TRBV2	TRBJ2-7	CASRRDRGSGEQYF
TRBV28	TRBJ1-2	CASSFQGAAYGYTF
TRBV15	TRBJ1-4	CATSRDRGPNEKLFF
TRBV11-2	TRBJ2-1	CASSLDPGHPPGYEQFF
TRBV19	TRBJ2-2	CASSIQGNTGELFF
TRBV15	TRBJ2-1	CATSRGGLASYNEQFF